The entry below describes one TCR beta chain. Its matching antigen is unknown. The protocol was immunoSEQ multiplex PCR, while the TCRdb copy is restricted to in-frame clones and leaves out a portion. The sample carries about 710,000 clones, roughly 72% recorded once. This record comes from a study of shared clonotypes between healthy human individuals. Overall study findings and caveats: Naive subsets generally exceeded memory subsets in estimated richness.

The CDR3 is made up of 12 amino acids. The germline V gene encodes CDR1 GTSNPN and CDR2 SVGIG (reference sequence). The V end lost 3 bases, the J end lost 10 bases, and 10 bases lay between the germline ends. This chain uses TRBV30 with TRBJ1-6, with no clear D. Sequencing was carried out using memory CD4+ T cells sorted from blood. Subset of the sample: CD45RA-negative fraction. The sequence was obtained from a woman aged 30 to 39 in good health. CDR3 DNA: TGTGCCTGGAGCGAAAATGAATCACCCCTCCACTTT. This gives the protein CAWSENESPLHF.